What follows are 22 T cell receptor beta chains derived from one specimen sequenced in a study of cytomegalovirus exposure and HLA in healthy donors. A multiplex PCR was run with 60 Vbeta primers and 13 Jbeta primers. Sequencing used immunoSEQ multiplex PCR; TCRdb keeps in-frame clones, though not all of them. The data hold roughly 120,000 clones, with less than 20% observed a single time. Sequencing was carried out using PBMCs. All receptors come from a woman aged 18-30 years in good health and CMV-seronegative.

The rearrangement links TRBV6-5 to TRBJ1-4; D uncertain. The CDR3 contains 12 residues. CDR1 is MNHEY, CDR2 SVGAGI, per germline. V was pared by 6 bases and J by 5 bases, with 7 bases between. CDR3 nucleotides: TGTGCCAGCAGCCACTTCAATGAAAAACTGTTTTTT. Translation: CASSHFNEKLFF.

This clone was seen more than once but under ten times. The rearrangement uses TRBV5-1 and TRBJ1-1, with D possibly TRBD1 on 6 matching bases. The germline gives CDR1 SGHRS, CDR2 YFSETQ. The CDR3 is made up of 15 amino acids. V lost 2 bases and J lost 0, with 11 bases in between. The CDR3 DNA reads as TGCGCCAGCAGCTTATCACAGGGAGTGAACACTGAAGCTTTCTTT. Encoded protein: CASSLSQGVNTEAFF.

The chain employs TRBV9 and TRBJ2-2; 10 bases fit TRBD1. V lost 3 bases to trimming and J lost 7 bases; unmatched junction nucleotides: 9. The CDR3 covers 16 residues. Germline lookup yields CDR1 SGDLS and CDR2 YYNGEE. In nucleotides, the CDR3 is TGTGCCAGCAGCGCCGGAGGGACAGGGGTTATCGGGGAGCTGTTTTTT. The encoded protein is CASSAGGTGVIGELFF.

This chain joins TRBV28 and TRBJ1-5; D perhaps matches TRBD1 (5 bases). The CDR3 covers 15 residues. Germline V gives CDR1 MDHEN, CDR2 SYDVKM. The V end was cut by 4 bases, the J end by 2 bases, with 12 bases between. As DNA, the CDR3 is TGTGCCAGCAGTTGGACACCGGGAGGCAATCAGCCCCAGCATTTT. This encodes CASSWTPGGNQPQHF.

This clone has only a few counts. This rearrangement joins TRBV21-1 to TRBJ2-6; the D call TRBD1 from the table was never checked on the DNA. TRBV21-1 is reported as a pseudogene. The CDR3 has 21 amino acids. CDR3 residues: CASSKGGGQYHRDSGANVLTF. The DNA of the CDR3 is TGTGCCAGCAGCAAAGGAGGGGGACAGTACCACAGGGACTCTGGGGCCAACGTCCTGACTTTC.

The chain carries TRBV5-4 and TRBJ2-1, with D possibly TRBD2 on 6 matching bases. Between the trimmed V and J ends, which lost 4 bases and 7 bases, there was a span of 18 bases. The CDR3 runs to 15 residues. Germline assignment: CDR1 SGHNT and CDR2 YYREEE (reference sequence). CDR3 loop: CASSQGGSVGNEQFF. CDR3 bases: TGTGCCAGCAGCCAAGGAGGGTCGGTAGGGAATGAGCAGTTCTTC. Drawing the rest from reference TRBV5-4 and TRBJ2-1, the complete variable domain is ETGVTQSPTHLIKTRGQQVTLRCSSQSGHNTVSWYQQALGQGPQFIFQYYREEENGRGNFPPRFSGLQFPNYSSELNVNALELDDSALYLCASSQGGSVGNEQFFGPGTRLTVL.

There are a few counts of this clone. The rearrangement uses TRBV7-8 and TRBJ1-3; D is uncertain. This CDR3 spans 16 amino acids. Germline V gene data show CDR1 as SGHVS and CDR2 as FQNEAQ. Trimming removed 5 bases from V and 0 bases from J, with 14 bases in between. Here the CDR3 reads CASSLEWALSGNTIYF. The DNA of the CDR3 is TGTGCCAGCAGCCTAGAGTGGGCCCTCTCTGGAAACACCATATATTTT.

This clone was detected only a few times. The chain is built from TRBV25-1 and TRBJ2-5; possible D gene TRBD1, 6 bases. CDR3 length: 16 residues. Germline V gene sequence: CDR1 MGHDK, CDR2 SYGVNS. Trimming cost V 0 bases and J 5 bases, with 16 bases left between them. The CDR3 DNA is TGTGCCAGCAGTGAATATGGGCTTGGGGGCGCGGAGACCCAGTACTTC. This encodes CASSEYGLGGAETQYF. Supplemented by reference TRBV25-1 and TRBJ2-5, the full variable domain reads EADIYQTPRYLVIGTGKKITLECSQTMGHDKMYWYQQDPGMELHLIHYSYGVNSTEKGDLSSESTVSRIRTEHFPLTLESARPSHTSQYLCASSEYGLGGAETQYFGPGTRLLVL.

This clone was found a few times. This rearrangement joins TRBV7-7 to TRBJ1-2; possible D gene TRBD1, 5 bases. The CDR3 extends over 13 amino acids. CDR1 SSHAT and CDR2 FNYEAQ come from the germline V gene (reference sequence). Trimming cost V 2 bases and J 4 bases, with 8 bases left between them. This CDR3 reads CASSLKGFYGYTF. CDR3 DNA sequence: TGTGCCAGCAGCTTAAAGGGGTTCTATGGCTACACCTTC.

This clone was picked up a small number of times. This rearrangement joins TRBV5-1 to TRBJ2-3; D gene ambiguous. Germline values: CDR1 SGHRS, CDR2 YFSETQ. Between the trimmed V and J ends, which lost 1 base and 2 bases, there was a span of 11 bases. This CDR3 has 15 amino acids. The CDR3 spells CASSLNSYNTDTQYF. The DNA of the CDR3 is TGCGCCAGCAGCTTGAATTCTTACAACACAGATACGCAGTATTTT.

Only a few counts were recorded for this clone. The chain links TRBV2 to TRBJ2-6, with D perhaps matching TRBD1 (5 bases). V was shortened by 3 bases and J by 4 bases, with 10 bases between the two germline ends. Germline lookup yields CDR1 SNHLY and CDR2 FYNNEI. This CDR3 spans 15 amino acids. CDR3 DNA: TGTGCCAGCAGTGATCAGGGTACCGGGGCCAACGTCCTGACTTTC. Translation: CASSDQGTGANVLTF.

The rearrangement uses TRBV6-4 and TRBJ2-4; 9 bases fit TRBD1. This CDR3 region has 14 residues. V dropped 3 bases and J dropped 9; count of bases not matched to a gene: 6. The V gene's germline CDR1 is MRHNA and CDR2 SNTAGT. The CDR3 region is CASSEYGQGSIQYF. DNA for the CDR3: TGTGCCAGCAGTGAGTACGGACAGGGGAGCATTCAGTACTTC.

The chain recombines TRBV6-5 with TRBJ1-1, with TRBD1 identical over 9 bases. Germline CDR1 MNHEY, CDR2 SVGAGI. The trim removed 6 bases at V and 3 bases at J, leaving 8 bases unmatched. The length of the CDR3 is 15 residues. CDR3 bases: TGTGCCAGCAGCCTCCACAGGGGGCCGGACACTGAAGCTTTCTTT. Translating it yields CASSLHRGPDTEAFF.

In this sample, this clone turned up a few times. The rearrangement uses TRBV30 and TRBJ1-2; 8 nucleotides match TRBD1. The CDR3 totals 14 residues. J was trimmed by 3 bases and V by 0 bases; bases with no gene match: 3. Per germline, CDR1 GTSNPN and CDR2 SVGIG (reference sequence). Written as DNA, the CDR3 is TGTGCCTGGAGTGTAGGACAGGGTCACTATGGCTACACCTTC. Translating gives CAWSVGQGHYGYTF.

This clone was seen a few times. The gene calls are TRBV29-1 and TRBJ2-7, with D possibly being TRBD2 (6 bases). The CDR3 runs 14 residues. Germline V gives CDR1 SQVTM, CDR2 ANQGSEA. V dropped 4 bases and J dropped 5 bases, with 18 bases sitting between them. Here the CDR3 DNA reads TGCAGCGTTGTATTGCGGGACGGTCGGAACGAGCAGTACTTC. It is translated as CSVVLRDGRNEQYF.

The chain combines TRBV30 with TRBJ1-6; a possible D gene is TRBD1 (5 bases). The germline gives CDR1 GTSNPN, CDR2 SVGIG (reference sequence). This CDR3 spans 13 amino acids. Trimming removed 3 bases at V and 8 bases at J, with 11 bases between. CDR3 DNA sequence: TGTGCCTGGAGCCTAAGCAGGGATTCACCCCTCCACTTT. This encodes CAWSLSRDSPLHF.

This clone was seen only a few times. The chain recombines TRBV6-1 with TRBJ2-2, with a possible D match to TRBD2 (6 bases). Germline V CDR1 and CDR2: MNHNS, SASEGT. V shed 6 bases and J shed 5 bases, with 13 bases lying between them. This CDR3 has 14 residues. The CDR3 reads CASSRDWETGELFF. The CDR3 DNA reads TGTGCCAGCAGCCGGGACTGGGAGACCGGGGAGCTGTTTTTT.

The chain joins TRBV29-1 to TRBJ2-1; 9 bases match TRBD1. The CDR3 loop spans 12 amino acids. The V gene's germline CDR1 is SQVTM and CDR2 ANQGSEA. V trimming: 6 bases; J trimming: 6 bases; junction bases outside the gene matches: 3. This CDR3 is CSVGTGPNEQFF. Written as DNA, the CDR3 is TGCAGCGTCGGGACAGGGCCCAATGAGCAGTTCTTC.

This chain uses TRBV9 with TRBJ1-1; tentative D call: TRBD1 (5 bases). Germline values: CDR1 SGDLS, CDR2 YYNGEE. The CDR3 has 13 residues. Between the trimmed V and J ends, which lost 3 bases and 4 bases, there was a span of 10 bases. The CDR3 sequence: CASSGTGRTEAFF. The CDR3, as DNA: TGTGCCAGCAGCGGCACAGGCCGCACTGAAGCTTTCTTT.

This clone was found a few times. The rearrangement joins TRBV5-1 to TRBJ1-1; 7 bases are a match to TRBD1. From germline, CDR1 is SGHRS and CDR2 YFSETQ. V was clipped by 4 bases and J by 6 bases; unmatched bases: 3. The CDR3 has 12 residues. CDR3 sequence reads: CASSLGQAEAFF. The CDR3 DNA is TGCGCCAGCAGCCTAGGACAGGCTGAAGCTTTCTTT. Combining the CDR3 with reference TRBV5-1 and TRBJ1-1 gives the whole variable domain KAGVTQTPRYLIKTRGQQVTLSCSPISGHRSVSWYQQTPGQGLQFLFEYFSETQRNKGNFPGRFSGRQFSNSRSEMNVSTLELGDSALYLCASSLGQAEAFFGQGTRLTVV.

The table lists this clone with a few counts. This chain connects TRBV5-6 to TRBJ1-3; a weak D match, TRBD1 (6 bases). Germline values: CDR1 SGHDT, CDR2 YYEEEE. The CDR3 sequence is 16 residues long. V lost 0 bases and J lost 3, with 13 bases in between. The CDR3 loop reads CASSLDNGQIGNTIYF. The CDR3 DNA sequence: TGTGCCAGCAGCTTGGATAACGGACAGATTGGAAACACCATATATTTT.

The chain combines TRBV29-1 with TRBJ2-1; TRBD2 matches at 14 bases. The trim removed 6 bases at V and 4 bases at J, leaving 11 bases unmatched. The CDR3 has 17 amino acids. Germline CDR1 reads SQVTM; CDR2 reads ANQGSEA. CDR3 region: CSVQLLGTSGSYNEQFF. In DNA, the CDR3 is TGCAGCGTCCAACTTCTTGGGACTAGCGGGAGTTACAATGAGCAGTTCTTC.